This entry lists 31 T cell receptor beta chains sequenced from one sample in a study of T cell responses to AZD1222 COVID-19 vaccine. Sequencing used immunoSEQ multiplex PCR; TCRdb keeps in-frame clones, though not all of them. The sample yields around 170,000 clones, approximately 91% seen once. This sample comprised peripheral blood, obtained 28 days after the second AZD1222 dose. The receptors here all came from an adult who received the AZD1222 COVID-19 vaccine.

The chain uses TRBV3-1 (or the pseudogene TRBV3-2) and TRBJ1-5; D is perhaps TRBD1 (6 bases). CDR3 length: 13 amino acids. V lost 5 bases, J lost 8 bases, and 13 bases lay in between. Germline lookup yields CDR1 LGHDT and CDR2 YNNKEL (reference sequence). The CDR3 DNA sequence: TGTGCCAGCAGCTTCGACTCAGGGGAGCCCCAGCATTTT. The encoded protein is CASSFDSGEPQHF.

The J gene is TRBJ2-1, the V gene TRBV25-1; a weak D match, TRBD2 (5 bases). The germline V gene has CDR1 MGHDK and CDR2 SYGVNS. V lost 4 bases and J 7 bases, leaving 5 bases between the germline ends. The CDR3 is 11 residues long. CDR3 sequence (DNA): TGTGCCAGCAGTGGAGGGAATGAGCAGTTCTTC. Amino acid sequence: CASSGGNEQFF.

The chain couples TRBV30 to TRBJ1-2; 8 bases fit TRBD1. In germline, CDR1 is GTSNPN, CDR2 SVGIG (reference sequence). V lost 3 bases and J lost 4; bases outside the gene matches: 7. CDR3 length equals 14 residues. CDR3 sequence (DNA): TGTGCCTGGAGACTAACAGGGGGTTTCTATGGCTACACCTTC. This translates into CAWRLTGGFYGYTF.

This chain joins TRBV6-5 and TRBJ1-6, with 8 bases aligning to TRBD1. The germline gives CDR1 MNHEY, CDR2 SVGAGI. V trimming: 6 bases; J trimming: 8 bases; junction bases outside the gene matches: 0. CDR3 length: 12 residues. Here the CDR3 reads CASRDRDSPLHF. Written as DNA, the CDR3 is TGTGCCAGCAGGGACAGGGATTCACCCCTCCACTTT.

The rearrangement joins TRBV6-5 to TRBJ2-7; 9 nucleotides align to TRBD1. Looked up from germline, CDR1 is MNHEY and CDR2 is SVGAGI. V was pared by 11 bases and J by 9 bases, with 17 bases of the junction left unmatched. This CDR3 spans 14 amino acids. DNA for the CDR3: TGTGCCGGGGATAACCGGGACAGGGACCACGGGCAGTACTTC. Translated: CAGDNRDRDHGQYF.

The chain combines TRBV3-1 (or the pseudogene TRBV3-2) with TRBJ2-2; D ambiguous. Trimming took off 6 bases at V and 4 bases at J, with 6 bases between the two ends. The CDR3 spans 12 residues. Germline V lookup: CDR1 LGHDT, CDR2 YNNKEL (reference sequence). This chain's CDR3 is CASRLTTGELFF. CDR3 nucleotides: TGTGCCAGCAGACTAACCACCGGGGAGCTGTTTTTT.

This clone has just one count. The CDR3 nucleotides are TGTGCCAGCAGTTACTTAGACAGAAACTATGGCTACACCTTC. Translation: CASSYLDRNYGYTF. J is TRBJ1-2 and V is TRBV6-2 or TRBV6-3; D is possibly TRBD1 (5 bases). Per the germline V gene, CDR1 is MNHEY and CDR2 is SVGEGT. The CDR3 spans 14 residues. Trimming left V 1 base short and J 2 bases short, with 8 bases between.

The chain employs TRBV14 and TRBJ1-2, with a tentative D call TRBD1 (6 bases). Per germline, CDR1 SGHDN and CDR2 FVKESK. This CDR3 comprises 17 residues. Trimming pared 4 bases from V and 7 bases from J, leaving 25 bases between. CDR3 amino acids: CASSPRPETGAPRGYTF. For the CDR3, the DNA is TGTGCCAGCAGCCCGCGGCCCGAGACAGGTGCTCCGCGTGGCTACACCTTC.

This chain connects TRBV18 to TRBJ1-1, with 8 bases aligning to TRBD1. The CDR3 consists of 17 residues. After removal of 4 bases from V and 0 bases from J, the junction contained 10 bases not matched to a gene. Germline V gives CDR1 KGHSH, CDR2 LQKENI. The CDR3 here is CASSRDRIPLLNTEAFF. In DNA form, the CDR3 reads TGTGCCAGCTCACGGGACAGGATCCCTCTATTGAACACTGAAGCTTTCTTT.

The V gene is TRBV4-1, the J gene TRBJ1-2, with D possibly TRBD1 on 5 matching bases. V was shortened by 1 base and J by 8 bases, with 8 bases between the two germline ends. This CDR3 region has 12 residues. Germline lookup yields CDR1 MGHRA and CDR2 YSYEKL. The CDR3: CASSQGGRGYTF. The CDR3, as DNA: TGCGCCAGCAGCCAAGGGGGCAGAGGCTACACCTTC.

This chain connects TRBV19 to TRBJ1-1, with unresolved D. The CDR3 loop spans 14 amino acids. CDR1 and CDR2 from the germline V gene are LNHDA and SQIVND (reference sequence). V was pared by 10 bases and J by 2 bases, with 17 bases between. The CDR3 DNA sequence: TGTGCCACCCGAGCCACAGCCAGAAACACTGAAGCTTTCTTT. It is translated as CATRATARNTEAFF. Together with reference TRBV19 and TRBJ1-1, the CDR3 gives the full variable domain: DGGITQSPKYLFRKEGQNVTLSCEQNLNHDAMYWYRQDPGQGLRLIYYSQIVNDFQKGDIAEGYSVSREKKESFPLTVTSAQKNPTAFYLCATRATARNTEAFFGQGTRLTVV.

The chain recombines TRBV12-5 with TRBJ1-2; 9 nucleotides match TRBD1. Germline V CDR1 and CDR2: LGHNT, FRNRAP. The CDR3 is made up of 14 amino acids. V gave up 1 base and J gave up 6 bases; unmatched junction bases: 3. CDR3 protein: CASGLDRGPNGYTF. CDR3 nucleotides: TGTGCTAGTGGTTTGGACAGGGGGCCTAATGGCTACACCTTC.

The CDR3 DNA is TGTGCCAGTAGTACCTCGTGGGACAATAACTATGGCTACACCTTC. Protein: CASSTSWDNNYGYTF. The chain recombines TRBV19 with TRBJ1-2, with D tentatively TRBD1 (6 bases). This CDR3 region has 15 residues. CDR1 and CDR2 from the germline V gene are LNHDA and SQIVND (reference sequence). V gave up 4 bases and J gave up 1 base, with 13 bases separating them.

The CDR3 region is CASSQDHGGTQYF. The DNA for the CDR3 is TGTGCCAGCAGCCAAGATCATGGAGGGACCCAGTACTTC. The chain employs TRBV3-1 (or the pseudogene TRBV3-2) and TRBJ2-5, with a possible D match to TRBD2 (5 bases). This CDR3 spans 13 amino acids. CDR1 is LGHDT and CDR2 is YNNKEL in the germline V gene (reference sequence). V was trimmed by 0 bases and J by 7 bases, leaving 9 bases between them.

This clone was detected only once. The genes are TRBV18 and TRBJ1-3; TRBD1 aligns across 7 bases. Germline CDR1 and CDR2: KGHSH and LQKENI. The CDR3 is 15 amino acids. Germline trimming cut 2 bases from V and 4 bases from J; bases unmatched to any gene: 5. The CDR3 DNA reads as TGTGCCAGCTCACCATTGATAGGGGGCGGAAACACCATATATTTT. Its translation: CASSPLIGGGNTIYF.

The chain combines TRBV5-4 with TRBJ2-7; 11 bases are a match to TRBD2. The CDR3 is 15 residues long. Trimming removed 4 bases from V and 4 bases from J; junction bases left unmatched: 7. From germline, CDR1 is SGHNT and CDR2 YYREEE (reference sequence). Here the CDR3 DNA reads TGTGCCAGCAGCCAGGGACTAGCGGAAAGATACGAGCAGTACTTC. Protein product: CASSQGLAERYEQYF.

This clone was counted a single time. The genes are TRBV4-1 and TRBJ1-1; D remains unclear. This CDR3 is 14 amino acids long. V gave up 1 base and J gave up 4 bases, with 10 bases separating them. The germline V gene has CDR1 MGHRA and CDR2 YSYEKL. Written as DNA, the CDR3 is TGCGCCAGCAGCCAAGGGTCCTTACTCACTGAAGCTTTCTTT. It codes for CASSQGSLLTEAFF.

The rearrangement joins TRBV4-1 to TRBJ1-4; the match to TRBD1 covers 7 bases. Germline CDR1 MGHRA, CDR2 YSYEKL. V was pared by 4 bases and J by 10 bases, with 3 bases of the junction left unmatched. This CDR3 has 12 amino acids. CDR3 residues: CASSPGTAKLFF. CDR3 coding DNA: TGCGCCAGCAGCCCCGGGACAGCAAAACTGTTTTTT.

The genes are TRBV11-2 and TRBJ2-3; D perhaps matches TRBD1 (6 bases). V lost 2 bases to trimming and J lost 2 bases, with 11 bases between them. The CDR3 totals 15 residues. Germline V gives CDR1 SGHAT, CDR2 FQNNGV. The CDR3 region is CASSLIPGATDTQYF. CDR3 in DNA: TGTGCCAGCAGCTTAATCCCAGGGGCCACAGATACGCAGTATTTT.

The CDR3 DNA follows: TGTGCCAGCAGCCCGGGCCCCGCGGCGGGCGAGCAGTACTTC. It is translated as CASSPGPAAGEQYF. The rearrangement links TRBV11-2 to TRBJ2-7, with D tentatively TRBD2 (5 bases). Trimming stripped 5 bases from V and 6 bases from J, with 17 bases between. This CDR3 comprises 14 residues. Looked up from germline, CDR1 is SGHAT and CDR2 is FQNNGV.

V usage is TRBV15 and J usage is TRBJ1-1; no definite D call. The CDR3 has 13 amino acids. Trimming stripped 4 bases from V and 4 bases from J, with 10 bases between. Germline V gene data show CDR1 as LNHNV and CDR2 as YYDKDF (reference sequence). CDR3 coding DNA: TGTGCCACCAGCACCGGACCGGGCACTGAAGCTTTCTTT. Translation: CATSTGPGTEAFF.

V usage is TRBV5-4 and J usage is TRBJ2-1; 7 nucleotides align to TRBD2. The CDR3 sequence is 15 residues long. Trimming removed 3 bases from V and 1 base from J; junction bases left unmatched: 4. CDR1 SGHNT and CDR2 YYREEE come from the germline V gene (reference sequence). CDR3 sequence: CASSWDSGSYNEQFF. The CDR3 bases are TGTGCCAGCAGCTGGGATAGCGGGTCCTACAATGAGCAGTTCTTC.

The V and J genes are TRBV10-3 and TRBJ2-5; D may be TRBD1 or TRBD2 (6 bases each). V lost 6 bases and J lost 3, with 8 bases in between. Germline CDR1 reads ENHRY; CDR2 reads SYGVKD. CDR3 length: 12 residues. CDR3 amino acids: CAIRGGEETQYF. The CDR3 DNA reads TGTGCCATCAGGGGGGGCGAAGAGACCCAGTACTTC.

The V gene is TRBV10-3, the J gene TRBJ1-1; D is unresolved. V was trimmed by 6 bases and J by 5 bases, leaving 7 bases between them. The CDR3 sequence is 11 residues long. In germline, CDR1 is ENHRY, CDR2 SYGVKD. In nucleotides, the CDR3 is TGTGCCATCAGGGCGCAGACTGAAGCTTTCTTT. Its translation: CAIRAQTEAFF.

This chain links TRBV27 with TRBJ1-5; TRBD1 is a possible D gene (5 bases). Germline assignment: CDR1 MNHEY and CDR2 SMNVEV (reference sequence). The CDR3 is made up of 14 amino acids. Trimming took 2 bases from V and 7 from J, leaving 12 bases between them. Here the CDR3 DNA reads TGTGCCAGCAGTTTAAGAGGGGCGGGACAGCCCCAGCATTTT. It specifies CASSLRGAGQPQHF.

The CDR3: CASSLVGNTQYF. The CDR3, as DNA: TGTGCCAGCAGCTTAGTCGGAAATACGCAGTATTTT. The V call is TRBV7-8, the J call TRBJ2-3; D is ambiguous. Germline CDR1 is SGHVS and CDR2 is FQNEAQ. CDR3 size: 12 residues. Trimming removed 1 base at V and 7 bases at J, with 6 bases between.

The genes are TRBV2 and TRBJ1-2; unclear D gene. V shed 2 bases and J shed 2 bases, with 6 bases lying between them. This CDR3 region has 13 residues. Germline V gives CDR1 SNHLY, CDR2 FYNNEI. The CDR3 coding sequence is TGTGCCAGCAGTGAAAGGCGAAACTATGGCTACACCTTC. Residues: CASSERRNYGYTF.

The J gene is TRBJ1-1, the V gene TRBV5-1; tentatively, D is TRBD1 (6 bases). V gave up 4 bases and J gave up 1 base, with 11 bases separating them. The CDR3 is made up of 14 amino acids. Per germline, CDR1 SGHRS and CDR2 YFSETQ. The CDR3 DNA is TGCGCCAGCAGCGTTCCGGGACAGAACACTGAAGCTTTCTTT. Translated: CASSVPGQNTEAFF.

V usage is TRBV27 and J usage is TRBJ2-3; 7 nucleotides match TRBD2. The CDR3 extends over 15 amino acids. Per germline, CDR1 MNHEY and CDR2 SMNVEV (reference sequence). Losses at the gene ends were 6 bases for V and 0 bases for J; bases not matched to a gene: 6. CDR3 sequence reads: CASRSGTASTDTQYF. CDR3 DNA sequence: TGTGCCAGCAGGAGCGGGACGGCAAGCACAGATACGCAGTATTTT.

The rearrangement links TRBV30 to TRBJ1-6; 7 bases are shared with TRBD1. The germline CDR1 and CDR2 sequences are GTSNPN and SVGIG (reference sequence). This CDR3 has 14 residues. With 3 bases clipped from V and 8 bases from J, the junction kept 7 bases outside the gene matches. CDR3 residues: CAWSLGTEDSPLHF. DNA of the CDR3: TGTGCCTGGAGCCTTGGGACAGAAGATTCACCCCTCCACTTT.

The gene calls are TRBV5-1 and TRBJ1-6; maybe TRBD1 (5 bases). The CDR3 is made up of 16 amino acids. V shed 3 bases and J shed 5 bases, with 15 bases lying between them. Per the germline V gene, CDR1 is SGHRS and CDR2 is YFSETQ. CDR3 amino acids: CASSSGTGSHNSPLHF. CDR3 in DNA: TGCGCCAGCAGCTCCGGGACCGGGTCACATAATTCACCCCTCCACTTT.